The entry below describes one T cell receptor (beta chain). As yet, its antigen is unknown. Profiling relied on immunoSEQ multiplex PCR, and the TCRdb table lists in-frame clones only, not all of them. The repertoire holds 30,000 to 40,000 clones, about 85% seen once, with roughly 3.5% in the top ten. The sample originates from a study of PD-1 blockade in mismatch repair-deficient tumors. About the study: Patients had approximately 12 mismatch repair-deficient cancer types and were previously treated and progressing. Study outcomes and limitations: After pembrolizumab, tumor-resident clones rose rapidly, then generally contracted before radiologic responses.

Mismatch repair deficiency was confirmed in all patients, by PCR or immunohistochemistry. TCR sequencing covered a few patients who responded to pembrolizumab. The CDR3 has 15 amino acids. Unmatched junction bases numbered 7, after V lost 2 bases and J lost 8 bases. Germline V gene sequence: CDR1 MNHEY, CDR2 SVGAGI. The material sequenced was PBMCs, taken around 6 weeks after starting pembrolizumab. The TCR sequence derives from an adult with mismatch repair-deficient cancer. The rearrangement links TRBV6-5 to TRBJ2-1; 9 nucleotides line up with TRBD1. CDR3 in DNA: TGTGCCAGCAGTTACGGTGGGACAGGGATCGATGAGCAGTTCTTC. Protein sequence: CASSYGGTGIDEQFF.